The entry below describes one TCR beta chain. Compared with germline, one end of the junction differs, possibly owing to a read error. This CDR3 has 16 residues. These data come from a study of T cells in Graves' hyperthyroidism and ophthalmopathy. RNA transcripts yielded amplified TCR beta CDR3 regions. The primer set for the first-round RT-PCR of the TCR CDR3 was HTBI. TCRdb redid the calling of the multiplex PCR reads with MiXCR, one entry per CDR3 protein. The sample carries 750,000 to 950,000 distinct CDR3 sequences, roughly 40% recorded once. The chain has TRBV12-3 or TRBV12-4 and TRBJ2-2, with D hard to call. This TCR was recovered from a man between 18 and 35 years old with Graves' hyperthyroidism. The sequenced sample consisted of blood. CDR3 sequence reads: CAGSSLKSGNTGELFF. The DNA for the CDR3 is TGTGCCGGCAGTTCCCTGAAATCTGGGAACACCGGGGAGCTGTTTTTT.